This T cell receptor (beta chain) was found in a study of blood T cell repertoires in COVID-19. Study information: Nucleic acid was either cDNA or gDNA, and it came from T cells, B-cell-depleted T cells, or PBMCs.

Recruitment covered about two dozen US areas and drew participants whose ages spanned roughly 18 to 95 years. Cohorts were determined from participant-reported clinical history. Under the authors' procedure: Estimation of nucleated cell counts relied on the amplification of reference gene primers. Generated by immunoSEQ multiplex PCR, the TCRdb table keeps only in-frame clones and is missing some. That table supplies the V and J calls and clone size; D and trimming were determined from the DNA. The profile shows around 320,000 clones, roughly 90% of them singletons. The V gene lost 1 base and the J gene lost 8 bases, with 20 bases spanning the gap. This CDR3 has 16 amino acids. Germline-derived CDR1 and CDR2 are MNHNS and SASEGT.

The genes are TRBV6-1 and TRBJ1-2, with TRBD1 as a possible D gene (6 bases). This TCR was recovered from a woman between 18 and 30 years old with acute COVID-19. Sequencing was performed on PBMCs or T cells enriched from blood (not recorded which). CDR3 loop: CASSEVGSRGAEGYTF. For the CDR3, the DNA is TGTGCCAGCAGTGAAGTTGGTAGTCGGGGGGCAGAAGGCTACACCTTC.